This is a list of T cell receptor beta chains from one sample in a study of OX40 agonist ivuxolimab in advanced cancers. The method was immunoSEQ multiplex PCR; TCRdb's version includes in-frame clones alone and lacks a portion of them. The sample yields approximately 66,000 clones, over 80% seen once. The source was CD4+ or CD8+ T cells sorted from blood, collected in a trial of the OX40 agonist ivuxolimab. Receptors originate from an adult with an advanced solid tumor such as melanoma, head and neck, liver or kidney cancer. Both conserved end residues are part of each CDR3. D genes are given only for firm matches. Only some rows state a clone size, as once, few, many or a class for expanded clones.

V gene	D gene	clone size	J gene	CDR3 DNA	CDR3 protein
TRBV7-3	TRBD1	NA	TRBJ1-1	TGTGCCAGCAGCTTAAATGGGTATGGGACAGGGGATCCTGAAGCTTTCTTT	CASSLNGYGTGDPEAFF
TRBV10-1	NA	NA	TRBJ2-7	TGCGCCAGCAGTGACGGTATCGAAAGTGGCGAGCAGTACTTC	CASSDGIESGEQYF
TRBV7-9	TRBD2	NA	TRBJ2-1	TGTGCCAGCAGCTTAGACGGGACTAGCGGGTCCTACAATGAGCAGTTCTTC	CASSLDGTSGSYNEQFF
TRBV5-1	TRBD2	NA	TRBJ2-5	TGCGCCAGCAGGCCGGGACTAGTGGGGGAGACCCAGTACTTC	CASRPGLVGETQYF
TRBV4-2	NA	few	TRBJ2-1	TGTGCCAGCAGCCAAGACCTGATCCCCTCGGACAATGAGCAGTTCTTC	CASSQDLIPSDNEQFF
TRBV28	NA	NA	TRBJ2-1	TGTGCCAGCAGTTTAGTCGGATATGAGCAGTTCTTC	CASSLVGYEQFF
TRBV5-1	NA	NA	TRBJ2-5	TGCGCCAGCCGACTAGACCAAGAGACCCAGTACTTC	CASRLDQETQYF
TRBV7-9	TRBD2	NA	TRBJ2-5	TGTGCCAGCAGCGGGCCTAGCGGGGGGGCCACAGAGACCCAGTACTTC	CASSGPSGGATETQYF
TRBV28	TRBD2	few	TRBJ2-7	TGTGCCAGCAGACTAGCGGGTTTCTCCTACGAGCAGTACTTC	CASRLAGFSYEQYF
TRBV7-6	TRBD1	NA	TRBJ2-1	TGTGCCAGCAGCTTATTTGGACAGGGGGGGTACATGGAGCAGTTCTTC	CASSLFGQGGYMEQFF
TRBV9	TRBD1	NA	TRBJ1-2	TGTGCCAGCAGCGTACCGACAGGGGGCAACTATGGCTACACCTTC	CASSVPTGGNYGYTF
TRBV5-6	TRBD2	NA	TRBJ2-3	TGTGCCAGCAGCCCGACTAGCGGGGGTCCGGGAGATACGCAGTATTTT	CASSPTSGGPGDTQYF
TRBV18	NA	once	TRBJ1-6	TGTGCCAGCCGGAGTGTCGGCGCGGGTGATAATTCACCCCTCCACTTT	CASRSVGAGDNSPLHF
TRBV4-1	NA	NA	TRBJ1-5	TGCGCCAGCAGCGAAAGGGGGAATCAGCCCCAGCATTTT	CASSERGNQPQHF
TRBV19	NA	NA	TRBJ1-3	TGTGCCAGTCATAGGGGGGACCTCTCTGGAAACACCATATATTTT	CASHRGDLSGNTIYF
TRBV19	NA	NA	TRBJ2-3	TGTGCCAGTAGTGATGGGAGAGGCACAGATACGCAGTATTTT	CASSDGRGTDTQYF
TRBV14	NA	NA	TRBJ2-7	TGTGCCAGCAGCGGCGGTGTCGAGCAGTACTTC	CASSGGVEQYF
TRBV5-1	TRBD1	NA	TRBJ2-1	TGCGCCAGCAGCTCGGGACAGGGCGTCAATGAGCAGTTCTTC	CASSSGQGVNEQFF
TRBV27	NA	NA	TRBJ1-2	TGTGCCAGCAGCCCCGGGACACTTCGGGGCTATGGCTACACCTTC	CASSPGTLRGYGYTF
TRBV2	TRBD1	few	TRBJ1-5	TGTGCCAGCAGTGCAGGACAGGCCAGCAATCAGCCCCAGCATTTT	CASSAGQASNQPQHF
TRBV11-3	NA	NA	TRBJ2-7	TGTGCCAGCAGCTTGGACCGCTACGAGCAGTACTTC	CASSLDRYEQYF
TRBV7-8	TRBD2	NA	TRBJ2-3	TGTGCCAGCAGCTTAGAAGGACTAGCAACCATCGCAGATACGCAGTATTTT	CASSLEGLATIADTQYF
TRBV7-9	NA	few	TRBJ2-7	TGTGCCAGCAGCTTAGGGGGAGAGTACGAGCAGTACTTC	CASSLGGEYEQYF
TRBV25-1	NA	NA	TRBJ1-2	TGTGCCAGCAGTAGGCCCCTATATGGCTACACCTTC	CASSRPLYGYTF
TRBV27	NA	NA	TRBJ1-2	TGTGCCAGCAGTTCCGGGACGACCTATGGCTACACCTTC	CASSSGTTYGYTF
TRBV7-2	NA	NA	TRBJ1-1	TGTGCCAGCAGCTTAGACAACTTGAACACTGAAGCTTTCTTT	CASSLDNLNTEAFF
TRBV2	NA	NA	TRBJ1-5	TGTGCCAGCAGTGACAGGGAGGATCAGCCCCAGCATTTT	CASSDREDQPQHF
TRBV5-4	NA	few	TRBJ1-6	TGTGCCAGCAGCTGGGGTCAGGGGAACTCACCCCTCCACTTT	CASSWGQGNSPLHF
TRBV6-5	TRBD1	NA	TRBJ2-7	TGTGCCAGCAGTGAGGGACAGGGCATGAACGAGCAGTACTTC	CASSEGQGMNEQYF
TRBV5-4	TRBD2	NA	TRBJ2-3	TGTGCCAGCAGCCCGGGGGAGGGTACGCAGTATTTT	CASSPGEGTQYF
TRBV2	TRBD1	NA	TRBJ2-7	TGTGCCAGCAACTGGGACAGGGCCGAACAGTACTTC	CASNWDRAEQYF
TRBV30	TRBD1	NA	TRBJ2-7	TGTGCCTGGGCCGGACAGGAAACCTCCTACGAGCAGTACTTC	CAWAGQETSYEQYF
TRBV5-1	TRBD1	few	TRBJ1-6	TGCGCCAGCAGATTGACAGGGGACGGTAAGGATTCACCCCTCCACTTT	CASRLTGDGKDSPLHF
TRBV28	TRBD1	NA	TRBJ1-2	TGTGCCAGCATTACAGGGGGCGCGGGCTATGGCTACACCTTC	CASITGGAGYGYTF
TRBV28	NA	NA	TRBJ1-2	TGTGCCAGCAAGTTACTGGACAGCTATGGCTACACCTTC	CASKLLDSYGYTF
TRBV28	NA	NA	TRBJ2-7	TGTGCCAGCTCGGGCTCCACCTACGAGCAGTACTTC	CASSGSTYEQYF
TRBV18	NA	few	TRBJ1-2	TGTGCCAGCTCACCAGGACAGAAGCAGGGCTACACCTTC	CASSPGQKQGYTF
TRBV5-5	NA	once	TRBJ2-3	TGTGCCAGCAGCTCCCAGGGGTTCACAGATACGCAGTATTTT	CASSSQGFTDTQYF
TRBV2	NA	NA	TRBJ2-7	TGTGCCAGCAGCGAAGGGACCTACGAGCAGTACTTC	CASSEGTYEQYF
TRBV7-2	NA	NA	TRBJ2-7	TGTGCCAGCAGCAAATCCCAGATCACCTACGAGCAGTACTTC	CASSKSQITYEQYF
TRBV9	TRBD1	few	TRBJ1-5	TGTGCCAGCAGCGCAGGACAGGGCATGGGGCCCCAGCATTTT	CASSAGQGMGPQHF
TRBV4-3	NA	NA	TRBJ2-5	TGCGCCAGCAGCCGCGAGAGGGTAGGGACCCAGTACTTC	CASSRERVGTQYF
TRBV28	TRBD1	NA	TRBJ1-2	TGTGCCAGCGGCCTAGGGACAGCTTTCTATGGCTACACCTTC	CASGLGTAFYGYTF
TRBV13	TRBD2	NA	TRBJ2-5	TGTGCCAGCAGCTTAGGAGCGGGGGTCCAAGAGACCCAGTACTTC	CASSLGAGVQETQYF
TRBV11-2	TRBD1	few	TRBJ1-1	TGTGCCAGCAGCTTAGACAGGGGGGACACTGAAGCTTTCTTT	CASSLDRGDTEAFF
TRBV7-3	NA	once	TRBJ2-3	TGTGCCAGCAGCCAAGACGTGGTAGCGGCCGGTACGCAGTATTTT	CASSQDVVAAGTQYF
TRBV28	TRBD2	NA	TRBJ2-7	TGTGCCAGCACGGCCGGGGGGGCTTACGAGCAGTACTTC	CASTAGGAYEQYF
TRBV29-1	TRBD1	NA	TRBJ2-2	TGCAGCGTTGCAGAGACAGGGGCCGGGGAGCTGTTTTTT	CSVAETGAGELFF